This T cell receptor (beta chain) was documented in a study of read filtering for tumor transcriptome and immune sequencing. Background on the study: Transcriptome libraries were built from DNase-treated RNA. Study-wide findings and caveats: Sorted CD138-negative bone marrow cells were not purified T cells. Even smaller IR-seq throughput identified most shared clonotypes.

This library used approximately 0.4 ug RNA and molecular barcoded adaptors spanning alpha/delta and beta/gamma chains. TCRdb reprocessed the reads via MiXCR and lists one record per CDR3 protein. The table lists about 24,000 distinct CDR3 sequences, approximately 22% of them singletons, with around 49% in the top ten. In its sample, this clonotype ranks as medium-sized. Its antigen is still unknown. The V gene end was trimmed by 6 bases and the J gene end by 7 bases; junction bases not matched to a gene: 7. This CDR3 has 14 residues. The germline V gene has CDR1 SEHNR and CDR2 FQNEAQ (reference sequence).

The source of this sequence is a donor aged 40 or over with multiple myeloma. The V gene is TRBV7-9, the J gene TRBJ2-4, with 9 bases aligning to TRBD1. The specimen sequenced was a population of CD138-negative cells sorted from bone marrow. The chain's CDR3 is CASRRGQGPNIQYF. The CDR3 region has the DNA TGTGCCAGCAGGCGGGGACAGGGTCCTAACATTCAGTACTTC.